The clone carrying this TCR beta chain was counted only a few times. As processed by the authors: Estimation of nucleated cell counts was performed using reference gene primer amplification. Clones were read by immunoSEQ multiplex PCR, and TCRdb kept only the in-frame ones, dropping some. The DNA gave D and trimming, while V, J and clone size come from that table. The sample carries some 48,000 clones, around 80% recorded once. The data are from a study of blood T cell repertoires in COVID-19. For the study at large: From the United States, Italy and Spain came samples of acute and convalescent COVID-19. Sample material is recorded as cDNA or gDNA derived from T cells, B-cell-depleted T cells, or PBMCs.

V was pared by 5 bases and J by 10 bases, with 6 bases of the junction left unmatched. The length of the CDR3 is 13 residues. Looked up from germline, CDR1 is SQVTM and CDR2 is ANQGSEA. The specimen sequenced was peripheral blood. This clonotype was sampled from a human donor in a cohort sampled during active COVID-19. The chain employs TRBV29-1 and TRBJ1-6; 9 bases are a match to TRBD1. The DNA of the CDR3 is TGCAGCGTTCGGACAGGGGAGGTATCACCCCTCCACTTT. This encodes CSVRTGEVSPLHF.